This T cell receptor (beta chain) emerged from a study of CD8 T cells in ankylosing spondylitis. General observations from the study: Several highly homologous variants made up a TCR beta motif that seemed to typify ankylosing spondylitis blood.

TCRdb fed the 5' RACE reads into MiXCR, producing one record per CDR3 protein. There are about 340,000 distinct CDR3 sequences in the sample; less than 9.5% occur only once, and about 14% lies in the top ten. CDR1 is MDHEN and CDR2 is SYDVKM in the germline V gene. This CDR3 comprises 16 residues. The junction had 3 bases not matched to a gene; V was cut back by 2 bases and J by 5 bases. This clonotype was counted ten times or more. Its antigen is not identified. This TCR came from a male donor with ankylosing spondylitis. This chain uses TRBV28 with TRBJ1-6, with 10 bases fitting TRBD1. The source material was blood, either unsorted or a sorted T cell fraction (not recorded which). The CDR3 sequence: CASSLDRGLHNSPLHF. The CDR3 DNA reads TGTGCCAGCAGTTTAGACAGGGGGCTCCATAATTCACCCCTCCACTTT.